This T cell receptor beta chain was captured by sequencing in a study of T-cell reconstitution after alpha-beta-depleted transplantation in children. General observations from the study: Several hundred rapidly expanded clones from non-depleted graft cells reportedly supplied alpha-beta T cells about two months post-transplant.

As regards this clonotype: As yet, its antigen is unknown.

Preparing the TCRbeta library involved the use of unique molecular identifiers. In TCRdb, the PCR reads were re-called with MiXCR into one record per CDR3 protein. The sample has almost 250,000 distinct CDR3 sequences, about a quarter seen once. This CDR3 spans 12 amino acids. Germline CDR1 and CDR2: SGHRS and YFSETQ. Trimming took 4 bases from V and 15 from J, leaving 17 bases between them. The V and J genes are TRBV5-1 and TRBJ2-1; unclear D gene. This clonotype was obtained from a girl aged 2 to 10 with Fanconi anemia, due to receive a stem cell transplant. The material sequenced was PBMCs, taken before TCRalphabeta/CD19-depleted stem cell transplant. The CDR3 nucleotides read TGCGCCAGCAGCCCGGAACGAGGAAAAGGGTTCTTC. Its protein product is CASSPERGKGFF.